A selection of T cell receptor beta chains follows, all from one sample in a study of OX40 agonist ivuxolimab in advanced cancers. Here immunoSEQ multiplex PCR was the method, and the copy in TCRdb shows in-frame clones only, minus some. The sample contains tens of thousands of clones, around 84% of which appear only once. The specimen comprised CD4+ or CD8+ T cells sorted from blood, sampled in a trial of the OX40 agonist ivuxolimab. The receptors were sampled from an adult with an advanced solid tumor such as melanoma, head and neck, liver or kidney cancer. Both conserved end residues are part of each CDR3.

V gene	J gene	CDR3 protein
TRBV5-1	TRBJ2-5	CASSLAVGTQYF
TRBV19	TRBJ1-5	CASRYSNQPQHF
TRBV27	TRBJ2-7	CASSLFQGKRAGYEQYF
TRBV2	-	CASSEGDRRDEQYF
TRBV19	TRBJ1-2	CASRGTGYMFMRYTF
TRBV28	TRBJ2-2	CASKGTGGASNTGELFF
TRBV6-5	TRBJ2-3	CASSPGTGSLTQYF
TRBV30	TRBJ2-7	CAWRNSWTHRDRDMVYF
TRBV18	TRBJ1-4	CASSPTGTGNEKLFF
TRBV5-1	TRBJ1-2	CASRLQVSNYGYTF
TRBV30	TRBJ1-4	CAWSEEKLFF
TRBV5-1	TRBJ1-1	CASSLEGQGKNTEAFF
TRBV6-6	TRBJ1-2	CASSYSSQAYGYTF
TRBV12-5	TRBJ1-1	CASGLDVRRDTEAFF
TRBV7-3	TRBJ1-5	CASSSRGDQPQHF
TRBV30	TRBJ2-1	CAWDQDPKGTRMSEQFF
TRBV4-3	TRBJ1-5	CASSHSGTGVDQPQHF
TRBV27	TRBJ1-5	CASSQGDQPQHF
TRBV7-3	TRBJ1-1	CASSSQRMSRAQGTEAFF
TRBV7-3	TRBJ2-7	CASSLEGAEQYF
TRBV6-5	TRBJ2-7	CASSYSLAGAYEQYF
TRBV7-9	TRBJ1-3	CASSLGGSTIHSGNTIYF